Each of the 18 T cell receptor beta chains below was sequenced from the same sample in a study of early T cells in non-severe SARS-CoV-2 infection. TCRdb processed the 5' RACE reads anew with MiXCR; each CDR3 protein has one entry. This sample carries tens of thousands of distinct CDR3 sequences, approximately 13% of them seen once, and the ten largest clones take approximately 7%. Material: whole blood. These receptors all stem from an adult who was a healthcare worker with PCR-confirmed SARS-CoV-2 infection or an uninfected control (not recorded which).

This clonotype was seen many times. V and J are TRBV2 and TRBJ2-7, with D possibly being TRBD2 (5 bases). CDR3 length: 12 residues. The V end lost 4 bases, the J end lost 4 bases, and 8 bases lay between the germline ends. CDR1 SNHLY and CDR2 FYNNEI come from the germline V gene. CDR3 in DNA: TGTGCCAGCAGTGCTGAGGGTTACGAGCAGTACTTC. Translated, it gives CASSAEGYEQYF.

In this sample, this clonotype turned up a few times. This chain links TRBV10-3 with TRBJ2-1, with 7 bases lining up with TRBD2. The V gene's germline CDR1 is ENHRY and CDR2 SYGVKD. The junction had 6 bases not matched to a gene; V was cut back by 4 bases and J by 6 bases. This CDR3 has 14 residues. As DNA, the CDR3 is TGTGCCATCAGTGGGGGACTAATATCCAATGAGCAGTTCTTC. It codes for CAISGGLISNEQFF.

This clonotype was seen a handful of times. The rearrangement uses TRBV5-8 and TRBJ1-4, with 10 bases aligning to TRBD1. CDR3 length: 14 amino acids. Trimming cost V 4 bases and J 6 bases; bases outside gene matches: 3. The germline gives CDR1 SGHTS, CDR2 YDEGEE. The CDR3 DNA reads TGTGCCAGCAGCCCCGGGACAGGGGATGAAAAACTGTTTTTT. Translation: CASSPGTGDEKLFF.

This sequence joins TRBV5-1 and TRBJ2-6, with D perhaps given as TRBD1 or TRBD2 (5 bases each). This CDR3 has 15 amino acids. Germline V gene sequence: CDR1 SGHRS, CDR2 YFSETQ. V was shortened by 2 bases and J by 2 bases, with 8 bases between the two germline ends. The CDR3 reads CASSFGDPGANVLTF. As DNA, the CDR3 is TGCGCCAGCAGCTTCGGGGACCCTGGGGCCAACGTCCTGACTTTC.

This clonotype was found a few times. The chain is built from TRBV7-3 and TRBJ2-2; the D gene is possibly TRBD1 (6 bases). The CDR3 totals 15 residues. V was clipped by 6 bases and J by 3 bases, with 14 bases between them. CDR1 is SGHTA, CDR2 FQGTGA, per germline. The CDR3 DNA is TGTGCCAGCAGACGAGGGGGTACGGACACCGGGGAGCTGTTTTTT. Its translation is CASRRGGTDTGELFF.

The V call is TRBV24-1, the J call TRBJ1-2; no firm D call. Deletions cut 4 bases from V and 0 bases from J, with 14 bases between. Germline V lookup: CDR1 KGHDR, CDR2 SFDVKD. The CDR3 runs 16 residues. The CDR3 bases are TGTGCCACCAGTGACCTAGGGCGGAAGACTAACTATGGCTACACCTTC. This translates into CATSDLGRKTNYGYTF.

This CDR3 is CSVEDPGTGDGYTF. The CDR3 nucleotides read TGCAGCGTTGAAGATCCCGGGACAGGGGATGGCTACACCTTC. The rearrangement joins TRBV29-1 to TRBJ1-2, with 10 bases lining up with TRBD1. The CDR3 sequence is 14 residues long. The V and J ends lost 0 bases and 6 bases, in that order; junction bases with no gene match: 4. CDR1 SQVTM and CDR2 ANQGSEA come from the germline V gene.

This clonotype was counted between two and nine times. V gene TRBV24-1 combines with J gene TRBJ2-6, with D perhaps assigned TRBD1 or TRBD2 (5 bases each). CDR1 is KGHDR, CDR2 SFDVKD, per germline. The CDR3 runs to 15 residues. Trimming cost V 5 bases and J 2 bases, with 9 bases left between them. Here the CDR3 reads CATSGRGAGANVLTF. The CDR3 DNA sequence: TGTGCCACCAGTGGACGAGGGGCTGGGGCCAACGTCCTGACTTTC.

This clonotype appeared many times. The chain uses TRBV29-1 and TRBJ1-1; D remains ambiguous. This CDR3 has 13 residues. Germline loops: CDR1 SQVTM, CDR2 ANQGSEA. Trimming shortened V by 0 bases and J by 1 base, and 6 bases separated the two germline ends. Written as DNA, the CDR3 is TGCAGCGTTGAAGATACCAGGAACACTGAAGCTTTCTTT. Translating gives CSVEDTRNTEAFF.

This clonotype was seen more than once but under ten times. The V gene is TRBV7-8, the J gene TRBJ2-5; TRBD2 might be the D (6 bases). The germline gives CDR1 SGHVS, CDR2 FQNEAQ. V was pared by 5 bases and J by 5 bases, with 18 bases between. The CDR3 totals 15 residues. This CDR3 reads CASSPGTSVVETQYF. Here the CDR3 DNA reads TGTGCCAGCAGCCCCGGGACTTCCGTCGTTGAGACCCAGTACTTC.

The J gene is TRBJ2-2, the V gene TRBV7-9; 7 bases are a match to TRBD2. The V gene's germline CDR1 is SEHNR and CDR2 FQNEAQ (reference sequence). J gave up 2 bases and V 4 bases, and 10 bases lay outside the gene matches. The CDR3 runs 17 residues. The CDR3 loop is CASSSWAGDLNTGELFF. DNA of the CDR3: TGTGCCAGCAGCTCCTGGGCGGGAGACCTAAACACCGGGGAGCTGTTTTTT.

This sequence joins TRBV6-2 or TRBV6-3 and TRBJ2-7; D perhaps matches TRBD2 (6 bases). Between the trimmed V and J ends, which lost 5 bases and 0 bases, there was a span of 14 bases. The CDR3 spans 15 residues. The germline gives CDR1 MNHEY, CDR2 SVGEGT. The CDR3 DNA sequence: TGTGCCAGCAGTGTGTTGCAGCGGGCCTCCTACGAGCAGTACTTC. Its translation is CASSVLQRASYEQYF.

The rearrangement joins TRBV20-1 to TRBJ1-5, with no clear D. V was pared by 3 bases and J by 4 bases, with 10 bases between. Germline assignment: CDR1 DFQATT and CDR2 SNEGSKA (reference sequence). The CDR3 consists of 13 residues. The CDR3 is CSARTAANQPQHF. Here the CDR3 DNA reads TGCAGTGCTAGGACTGCGGCAAATCAGCCCCAGCATTTT.

The genes are TRBV5-5 and TRBJ1-1, with unresolved D. The V end was cut by 3 bases, the J end by 4 bases, with 10 bases between. Germline V gene sequence: CDR1 SGHKS, CDR2 YYEKEE (reference sequence). The CDR3 is 13 amino acids. The CDR3 reads CASSSGEGTEAFF. In DNA form, the CDR3 reads TGTGCCAGCAGCTCCGGTGAGGGCACTGAAGCTTTCTTT.

J is TRBJ2-7 and V is TRBV18; unclear D gene. The V gene lost 0 bases and the J gene lost 0 bases, with 9 bases spanning the gap. There are 15 residues in the CDR3. The germline V gene has CDR1 KGHSH and CDR2 LQKENI. CDR3 amino acids: CASSPPTLSSYEQYF. CDR3 DNA: TGTGCCAGCTCACCACCCACGTTAAGCTCCTACGAGCAGTACTTC.

The sample holds a few counts of this clonotype. The gene calls are TRBV27 and TRBJ1-5; 8 bases align to TRBD1. V shed 7 bases and J 3 bases; nucleotides not matched to a gene: 14. The CDR3 runs to 17 residues. Germline V CDR1 and CDR2: MNHEY, SMNVEV (reference sequence). For the CDR3, the DNA is TGTGCCAGCACCCCCGGAAGGTCAGGGGGCTTCAATCAGCCCCAGCATTTT. Translating it yields CASTPGRSGGFNQPQHF.

This clonotype was recorded a few times. The rearrangement uses TRBV20-1 and TRBJ1-3; weak D call: TRBD1 (6 bases). V was clipped by 5 bases and J by 7 bases, with 18 bases between them. This CDR3 is 14 amino acids long. Germline loops: CDR1 DFQATT, CDR2 SNEGSKA (reference sequence). CDR3 region: CSAGGGTGKNTIYF. As DNA, the CDR3 is TGCAGTGCTGGAGGGGGGACGGGAAAGAACACCATATATTTT.

The table lists this clonotype with a few counts. Relative to the germline gene, one junction end is altered; a read error may explain this. The chain uses TRBV3-1 and TRBJ2-1; 9 nucleotides match TRBD2. The CDR3 consists of 16 residues. Germline CDR1 LGHDT, CDR2 YNNKEL (reference sequence). Written as DNA, the CDR3 is TGTGCCAGCAGCAAAGATAGCGGGAGTAGGGTCAATGAGCAGTTCTTC. Translating it yields CASSKDSGSRVNEQFF.